This is a list of T cell receptor beta chains from one sample in a study of shared clonotypes between healthy human individuals. The assay was immunoSEQ multiplex PCR, and TCRdb's table has in-frame clones only and misses some. The sample contains about 600,000 clones, around 97% of which appear only once. The sequenced sample was naive CD4+ T cells sorted from blood. These receptors all stem from a woman in her 30s in good health. CDR3s include the opening cysteine and the closing phenylalanine or tryptophan. Fields, in order: clone size, V gene, J gene, D gene, CDR3 DNA, CDR3 protein. A D gene is named only where the DNA matches it firmly. The size of a clone is reported for some rows only, either as once, few or many, or as a class for expanded clones.

>.|TRBV30|TRBJ2-5|.
TGTGCCTGGAGTGTACGGGCAGTCCAAGAGACCCAGTACTTC
CAWSVRAVQETQYF
>.|TRBV10-3|TRBJ2-1|TRBD2
TGTGCCATCAAAGCCGAGACTAGCAACAACAATGAGCAGTTCTTC
CAIKAETSNNNEQFF
>once|TRBV7-8|TRBJ2-1|.
TGTGCCAGCAGCTTAGCGTGGTCCGAACTCTACAATGAGCAGTTCTTC
CASSLAWSELYNEQFF
>.|TRBV2|TRBJ1-2|TRBD1
TGTGCCAGCAAATTGACAGGGACCTATGGCTACACCTTC
CASKLTGTYGYTF
>.|TRBV18|TRBJ1-1|TRBD1
TGTGCCAGCCTGGGACAGGGGGACGGCACTGAAGCTTTCTTT
CASLGQGDGTEAFF
>.|TRBV5-1|TRBJ1-1|.
TGCGCCAGCAGCTTGGTATGGGGCAGAGAGGACACTGAAGCTTTCTTT
CASSLVWGREDTEAFF
>.|TRBV27|TRBJ2-3|.
TGTGCCAGCAGTTTAAACGAGTATGGCACAGATACGCAGTATTTT
CASSLNEYGTDTQYF
>.|TRBV6-1|TRBJ2-1|.
TGTGCCAGCAGTGATTCTCTGAATGAGCAGTTCTTC
CASSDSLNEQFF
>.|TRBV28|TRBJ1-1|.
TGTGCCAGCAGTTCTTACCTGAACACTGAAGCTTTCTTT
CASSSYLNTEAFF
>.|TRBV6-5|TRBJ2-7|.
TGTGCCAGCAGTTACTCGGAAGACCCCTTCTACGAGCAGTACTTC
CASSYSEDPFYEQYF
>.|TRBV6-5|TRBJ2-2|.
TGTGCCAGCAGTTACGAGGGGGTGAACACCGGGGAGCTGTTTTTT
CASSYEGVNTGELFF
>.|TRBV7-9|TRBJ2-1|TRBD2
TGTGCCAGCAGCTTAAAGGGACTAGCGGACCTACATGAGCAGTTCTTC
CASSLKGLADLHEQFF
>.|TRBV11-2|TRBJ1-1|.
TGTGCCAGCAGCCAAGGGGTCCCGGTCACTGAAGCTTTCTTT
CASSQGVPVTEAFF
>.|TRBV11-3|TRBJ2-1|TRBD2
TGTGCCAGCAGCTTACGGGAGGGTGAGCAGTTCTTC
CASSLREGEQFF
>.|TRBV7-2|TRBJ2-2|TRBD2
TGTGCCAGCAGCTTATATCCAGCGGGAGGGCCAGGAACCGGGGAGCTGTTTTTT
CASSLYPAGGPGTGELFF
>.|TRBV28|TRBJ2-1|.
TGTGCCAGCAGCAGCAGGACAAAGCACTCCAATGAGCAGTTCTTC
CASSSRTKHSNEQFF
>.|TRBV28|TRBJ1-5|.
TGTGCCAGCAGTGCCCCATATAGCAATCAGCCCCAGCATTTT
CASSAPYSNQPQHF
>.|TRBV6-1|TRBJ2-7|TRBD2
TGTGCCAGTCGAGCCCGGGGACTAGCGCCCTACGAGCAGTACTTC
CASRARGLAPYEQYF
>.|TRBV28|TRBJ2-7|.
TGTGCCAGCAGTTCCTCAGGGGACGGCTCCTACGAGCAGTACTTC
CASSSSGDGSYEQYF
>.|TRBV18|TRBJ1-5|.
TGTGCCAGCTCACCGAGAGGGGTCAGCAATCAGCCCCAGCATTTT
CASSPRGVSNQPQHF
>.|TRBV30|TRBJ1-1|TRBD1
TGTGCCTGGAGGTCGACAGGGGGGACTGAAGCTTTCTTT
CAWRSTGGTEAFF
>.|TRBV5-1|TRBJ2-1|TRBD2
TGCGCCAGCAGCCGGGGACTAGCGGGAGGTTCCTACAATGAGCAGTTCTTC
CASSRGLAGGSYNEQFF
>few|TRBV19|TRBJ1-5|TRBD1
TGTGCCAGTAGTATGGCCGGGACAGGTTACAATCAGCCCCAGCATTTT
CASSMAGTGYNQPQHF
>.|TRBV9|TRBJ1-3|TRBD1
TGTGCCAGCAGCGCGACAGGGTTCGGAAACACCATATATTTT
CASSATGFGNTIYF
>once|TRBV15|TRBJ1-4|.
TGTGCCACCAGCAGAGACAGCGTGAATGAAAAACTGTTTTTT
CATSRDSVNEKLFF
>.|TRBV28|TRBJ1-3|TRBD1
TGTGCCAGCAGTCCTGCTCGGAGGACAGGATATGGAAACACCATATATTTT
CASSPARRTGYGNTIYF
>.|TRBV5-1|TRBJ2-5|.
TGCGCCAGCAGAAGGGACGTCCAAGAGACCCAGTACTTC
CASRRDVQETQYF
>.|TRBV2|TRBJ2-1|TRBD1
TGTGCCAGCTCAATACAGGGGGCTAAGAAGTTCTTC
CASSIQGAKKFF
>.|TRBV2|TRBJ2-7|.
TGTGCCAGCAGGGTCCCACTCGGCGAGCAGTACTTC
CASRVPLGEQYF
>.|TRBV18|TRBJ1-1|.
TGTGCCAGCTCACCAACAGCAAGTCTAAACACTGAAGCTTTCTTT
CASSPTASLNTEAFF
>.|TRBV27|TRBJ2-7|.
TGTGCCAGCAGTCCCTCGGACGGACTTTTCTACGAGCAGTACTTC
CASSPSDGLFYEQYF
>once|TRBV30|TRBJ2-1|.
TGTGCCTGGAGTTCCCAATACAATGAGCAGTTCTTC
CAWSSQYNEQFF
>.|TRBV30|TRBJ2-2|TRBD1
TGTGCCTGGAGCGACGACAGGGGGACCGGGGAGCTGTTTTTT
CAWSDDRGTGELFF
>.|TRBV4-2|TRBJ2-3|.
TGTGCCAGCACGCCCACGACGGCCCCTCGGGTCACAGATACGCAGTATTTT
CASTPTTAPRVTDTQYF
>.|TRBV5-8|TRBJ1-5|.
TGTGCCAGCAGCGGGGGTCAGAGATCTCAGCCCCAGCATTTT
CASSGGQRSQPQHF
>few|TRBV6-5|TRBJ2-2|.
TGTGCCAGCAGTTGGGACATCACCGGGGAGCTGTTTTTT
CASSWDITGELFF